The next 23 T cell receptor beta chains were all read from a single sample in a study of a mutant IDH1 vaccine in newly diagnosed glioma. Produced via immunoSEQ multiplex PCR; TCRdb's table is partial and in-frame only. Of tens of thousands of clones listed, roughly 76% are singletons. Their specific antigens are unknown. The time point: week 35, safety follow-up. Mutant IDH1 20-mer peptide, at 300 ug, made up each vaccine dose, with topical imiquimod. Source: PBMCs, taken from a glioma patient whose treatment included an IDH1 peptide vaccine. Receptor source: a man aged 40-55 years with glioma.

This clone was detected once. The rearrangement joins TRBV4-1 to TRBJ2-2; 8 nucleotides agree with TRBD2. This CDR3 contains 20 residues. Trimming cost V 4 bases and J 0 bases; bases outside gene matches: 16. Per the germline V gene, CDR1 is MGHRA and CDR2 is YSYEKL. CDR3 sequence (DNA): TGCGCCAGCAGCCCCCGCGCGGCGGAAGCGGGGGCTTCGAACACCGGGGAGCTGTTTTTT. It is translated as CASSPRAAEAGASNTGELFF.

This clone is a singleton in its sample. The chain joins TRBV19 to TRBJ2-2; a possible D gene is TRBD1 (5 bases). Germline V gene sequence: CDR1 LNHDA, CDR2 SQIVND (reference sequence). Trimming left V 4 bases short and J 7 bases short, with 16 bases between. This CDR3 spans 15 amino acids. DNA of the CDR3: TGTGCCAGTAGTACCCTCCAGGGCGGCCACGGGGAGCTGTTTTTT. Residues: CASSTLQGGHGELFF.

This clone came up once. Written as DNA, the CDR3 is TGTGCCAGCAGCTCTGAGGGGGGCTCCTACGAGCAGTACTTC. It encodes CASSSEGGSYEQYF. The chain carries TRBV7-2 and TRBJ2-7, with D perhaps given as TRBD1 or TRBD2 (6 bases each). CDR1 SGHTA and CDR2 FQGNSA come from the germline V gene. Trimming shortened V by 4 bases and J by 0 bases, and 10 bases separated the two germline ends. This CDR3 region has 14 residues.

The J gene is TRBJ2-2, the V gene TRBV6-6, with TRBD1 matching over 7 bases. The CDR3 totals 15 residues. V shed 6 bases and J 3 bases; nucleotides not matched to a gene: 7. CDR1 and CDR2 (germline): MNHNY, SVGAGI (reference sequence). The CDR3 is CASRLGQIDTGELFF. CDR3 bases: TGTGCCAGCAGACTGGGACAGATCGACACCGGGGAGCTGTTTTTT.

This clone was counted a few times. One end of the junction fails to match germline, which may point to a read error. The chain recombines TRBV7-7 with TRBJ2-3; 7 bases are shared with TRBD2. CDR3 length: 14 residues. Per germline, CDR1 SSHAT and CDR2 FNYEAQ (reference sequence). This CDR3 is CASSLERGTDTQYF. The CDR3 nucleotides are TGTGCTAGCAGCTTGGAGCGGGGAACAGATACGCAGTATTTT.

The chain recombines TRBV2 with TRBJ1-2, with D possibly being TRBD1 (6 bases). The CDR3 sequence is 13 residues long. V lost 5 bases, J lost 2 bases, and 9 bases lay in between. From germline, CDR1 is SNHLY and CDR2 FYNNEI. CDR3 nucleotide sequence: TGTGCCAGCAGTATTGGGACAAACTATGGCTACACCTTC. Its protein is CASSIGTNYGYTF.

This chain links TRBV28 with TRBJ1-2; TRBD1 aligns across 7 bases. The CDR3 contains 14 residues. V lost 5 bases, J lost 6 bases, and 9 bases stayed unmatched. CDR1 is MDHEN and CDR2 is SYDVKM in the germline V gene. The CDR3 region is CASSLPGGLNGYTF. The CDR3 DNA sequence: TGTGCCAGCAGTCTTCCAGGGGGATTGAATGGCTACACCTTC.

This chain uses TRBV7-9 with TRBJ2-7; D is possibly TRBD1 (6 bases). CDR1 and CDR2 from the germline V gene are SEHNR and FQNEAQ (reference sequence). Trimming stripped 1 base from V and 5 bases from J, with 15 bases between. This CDR3 has 15 amino acids. The CDR3 DNA sequence: TGTGCCAGCAGCTTAGTTAGGGGGTCGAAGAACGAGCAGTACTTC. Protein sequence: CASSLVRGSKNEQYF.

In nucleotides, the CDR3 is TGTGCCAGCAGATCCCGGGGCTCCCTTATGAACACTGAAGCTTTCTTT. Translation: CASRSRGSLMNTEAFF. The chain links TRBV6-4 to TRBJ1-1, with TRBD1 as a possible D gene (5 bases). V was cut by 6 bases and J by 0 bases, with 17 bases left in between. Per the germline V gene, CDR1 is MRHNA and CDR2 is SNTAGT. The CDR3 totals 16 residues.

This chain links TRBV10-3 with TRBJ2-2; D ambiguous. With 2 bases removed from V and 1 base from J, the gap between germline ends came to 5 bases. Germline CDR1 is ENHRY and CDR2 is SYGVKD. CDR3 length equals 14 residues. CDR3 region: CAISEIKNTGELFF. CDR3 coding DNA: TGTGCCATCAGTGAGATAAAGAACACCGGGGAGCTGTTTTTT.

The sample holds one count of this clone. The chain uses TRBV19 and TRBJ1-3; D is perhaps TRBD1 (5 bases). From germline, CDR1 is LNHDA and CDR2 SQIVND (reference sequence). The V end was cut by 9 bases, the J end by 0 bases, with 9 bases between. The CDR3 has 13 amino acids. For the CDR3, the DNA is TGTGCCAGCGCCGGGACCTCTGGAAACACCATATATTTT. The encoded protein is CASAGTSGNTIYF.

This chain links TRBV27 with TRBJ1-2, with D unresolved. Germline lookup yields CDR1 MNHEY and CDR2 SMNVEV (reference sequence). The CDR3 covers 13 residues. The V end lost 3 bases, the J end lost 5 bases, and 10 bases lay between the germline ends. CDR3 sequence reads: CASSFGIRYGYTF. In DNA, the CDR3 is TGTGCCAGCAGTTTTGGGATTCGGTATGGCTACACCTTC.

J is TRBJ2-7 and V is TRBV4-1; D gene unclear. Trimming cost V 1 base and J 3 bases, with 7 bases left between them. The CDR3 is 13 residues long. Germline CDR1 is MGHRA and CDR2 is YSYEKL. CDR3 sequence: CASSQAVFYEQYF. In DNA, the CDR3 is TGCGCCAGCAGCCAAGCAGTTTTCTACGAGCAGTACTTC.

The chain is built from TRBV5-6 and TRBJ1-6; D is unresolved. CDR1 is SGHDT and CDR2 is YYEEEE in the germline V gene. CDR3 length: 14 residues. Trimming shortened V by 6 bases and J by 8 bases, and 15 bases separated the two germline ends. CDR3 sequence: CASTDPKGDSPLHF. The CDR3 nucleotides read TGTGCCAGCACCGACCCGAAAGGAGATTCACCCCTCCACTTT.

The gene calls are TRBV10-3 and TRBJ1-2; a possible D gene is TRBD1 (5 bases). This CDR3 is 13 amino acids long. V was cut by 6 bases and J by 3 bases, with 11 bases left in between. Germline CDR1 reads ENHRY; CDR2 reads SYGVKD. The CDR3 loop is CAIRGRDDYGYTF. DNA of the CDR3: TGTGCCATCAGGGGCAGGGATGACTATGGCTACACCTTC.

The V gene is TRBV5-5, the J gene TRBJ2-7; 14 bases agree with TRBD2. CDR3 length: 16 amino acids. The trim removed 4 bases at V and 7 bases at J, leaving 10 bases unmatched. The V gene's germline CDR1 is SGHKS and CDR2 YYEKEE (reference sequence). In nucleotides, the CDR3 is TGTGCCAGCAGCCTTAGACTAGCGGGAGGGCCGGGGGAGCAGTACTTC. Its protein product is CASSLRLAGGPGEQYF.

This rearrangement joins TRBV9 to TRBJ2-3; TRBD2 agrees at 8 bases. The CDR3 is 14 residues long. Germline loops: CDR1 SGDLS, CDR2 YYNGEE. Trimming removed 3 bases from V and 1 base from J; junction bases left unmatched: 1. CDR3 in amino acids: CASSASGRTDTQYF. CDR3 DNA sequence: TGTGCCAGCAGCGCTAGCGGGCGCACAGATACGCAGTATTTT.

The V and J genes are TRBV5-6 and TRBJ2-7, with 10 bases lining up with TRBD1. Germline lookup yields CDR1 SGHDT and CDR2 YYEEEE. The CDR3 loop spans 14 amino acids. V gave up 4 bases and J gave up 4 bases; unmatched junction bases: 5. The CDR3 DNA follows: TGTGCCAGCAGCGCCGGGACAGGGGTGTACGAGCAGTACTTC. It encodes CASSAGTGVYEQYF.

Only a few counts were recorded for this clone. The J gene is TRBJ1-1, the V gene TRBV29-1; 8 bases fit TRBD1. The CDR3 runs to 14 residues. CDR1 is SQVTM, CDR2 ANQGSEA, per germline. V lost 7 bases, J lost 0 bases, and 7 bases stayed unmatched. CDR3: CSGRTGLMNTEAFF. CDR3 nucleotide sequence: TGCAGCGGCCGGACAGGGCTAATGAACACTGAAGCTTTCTTT.

The chain uses TRBV6-5 and TRBJ2-7; D ambiguous. V was shortened by 6 bases and J by 4 bases, with 7 bases between the two germline ends. The CDR3 runs to 11 residues. CDR1 is MNHEY and CDR2 is SVGAGI in the germline V gene. The CDR3 DNA reads TGTGCCAGCAGCCTAGAGTACGAGCAGTACTTC. This gives the protein CASSLEYEQYF.

This rearrangement joins TRBV10-3 to TRBJ1-4, with TRBD1 matching over 10 bases. Germline CDR1 and CDR2: ENHRY and SYGVKD. CDR3 size: 14 residues. V trimming: 4 bases; J trimming: 8 bases; junction bases outside the gene matches: 4. The CDR3: CAISARTGGEKLFF. The CDR3 DNA reads TGTGCCATCAGTGCCCGGACAGGGGGGGAAAAACTGTTTTTT.

The chain is built from TRBV5-1 and TRBJ2-1; no clear D. Germline V gene sequence: CDR1 SGHRS, CDR2 YFSETQ. The CDR3 length is 17 residues. V lost 3 bases to trimming and J lost 0 bases, with 16 bases between them. This CDR3 reads CASSSTAGQSSYNEQFF. In nucleotides, the CDR3 is TGCGCCAGCAGCTCAACCGCCGGGCAGAGCTCCTACAATGAGCAGTTCTTC.

This clone was seen a handful of times. CDR3 DNA: TGTGCCAGCGGGGGGGCGGACACAGATACGCAGTATTTT. This encodes CASGGADTDTQYF. V usage is TRBV5-4 and J usage is TRBJ2-3; TRBD2 might be the D (7 bases). CDR1 SGHNT and CDR2 YYREEE come from the germline V gene (reference sequence). V was cut by 7 bases and J by 2 bases, with 11 bases left in between. This CDR3 contains 13 residues.